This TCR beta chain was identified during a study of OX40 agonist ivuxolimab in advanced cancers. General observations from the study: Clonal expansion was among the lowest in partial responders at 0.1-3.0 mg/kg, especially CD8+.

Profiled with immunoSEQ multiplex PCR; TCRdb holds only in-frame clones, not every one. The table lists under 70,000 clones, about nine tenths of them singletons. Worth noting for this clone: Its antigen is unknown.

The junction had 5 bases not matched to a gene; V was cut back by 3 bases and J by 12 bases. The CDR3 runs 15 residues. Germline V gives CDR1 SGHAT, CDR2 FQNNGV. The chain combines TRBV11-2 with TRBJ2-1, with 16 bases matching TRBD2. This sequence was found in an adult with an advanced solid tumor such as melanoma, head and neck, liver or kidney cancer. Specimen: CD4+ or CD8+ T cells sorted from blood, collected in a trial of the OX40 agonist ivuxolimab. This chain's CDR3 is CASSLVGTSGRGQFF. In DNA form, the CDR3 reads TGTGCCAGCAGCTTGGTAGGGACTAGCGGGAGGGGGCAGTTCTTC.